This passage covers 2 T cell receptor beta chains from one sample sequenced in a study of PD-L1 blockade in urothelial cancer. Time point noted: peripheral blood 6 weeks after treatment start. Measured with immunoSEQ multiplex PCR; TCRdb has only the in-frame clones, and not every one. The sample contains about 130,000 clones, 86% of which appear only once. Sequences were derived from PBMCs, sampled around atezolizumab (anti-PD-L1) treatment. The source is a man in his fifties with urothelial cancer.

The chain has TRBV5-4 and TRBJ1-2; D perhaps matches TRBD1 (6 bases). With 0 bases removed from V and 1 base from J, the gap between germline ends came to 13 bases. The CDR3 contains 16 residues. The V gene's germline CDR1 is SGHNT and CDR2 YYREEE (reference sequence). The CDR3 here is CASSLDTGHDNYGYTF. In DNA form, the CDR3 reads TGTGCCAGCAGCTTGGATACGGGACACGATAACTATGGCTACACCTTC.

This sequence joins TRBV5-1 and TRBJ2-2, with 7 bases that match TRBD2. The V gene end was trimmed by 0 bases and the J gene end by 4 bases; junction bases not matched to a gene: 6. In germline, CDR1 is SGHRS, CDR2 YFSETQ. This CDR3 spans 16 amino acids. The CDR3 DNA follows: TGCGCCAGCAGCTTGGTGGCTGCGGGGGTCACCGGGGAGCTGTTTTTT. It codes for CASSLVAAGVTGELFF.